The clone carrying this TCR beta chain was recorded only once. Original analysis: Estimation of nucleated cell counts was performed using reference gene primer amplification. Using immunoSEQ multiplex PCR, the repertoire was profiled, and TCRdb retains in-frame clones only, with some absent. From that table come the V and J calls and clone size; the DNA was used to work out D and trimming. The table records approximately 170,000 clones, around four fifths of them present only once. This sample is drawn from a study of blood T cell repertoires in COVID-19. Study details: Samples of COVID-19 (acute and convalescent) were obtained from the United States, Italy and Spain. T cells, B-cell-depleted T cells, or PBMCs provided the cDNA or gDNA that served as material.

Sequencing was done on a sample of peripheral blood. This clonotype originated in a woman in her 70s who had recovered from COVID-19.

The CDR3 sequence is CASPRQGACEQYF. Here the CDR3 DNA reads TGTGCCAGCCCCAGACAGGGGGCTTGCGAGCAGTACTTC. The rearrangement links TRBV21-1 to TRBJ2-7; the table's TRBD1 call for D was not verified on the DNA. TRBV21-1 corresponds to a pseudogene. The CDR3 runs 13 residues.